This TCR beta chain was documented in a study of CD8+ T cells in alopecia areata. CDR1 is SGHAT and CDR2 is FQNNGV in the germline V gene. The CDR3 contains 13 residues. Trimming took off 0 bases at V and 1 base at J, with 3 bases between the two ends. Extracted RNA was reverse transcribed into cDNA, the sequencing template. Assay used: immunoSEQ multiplex PCR; TCRdb lists only in-frame clones, some missing. The data hold 150,000 or so clones, with around 87% observed a single time. The rearrangement uses TRBV11-2 and TRBJ1-1; D remains unclear. The sequencing used CD8+ T cells sorted from blood, collected at week 0. The TCR comes from a human donor with alopecia areata. The CDR3 loop reads CASSLDQNTEAFF. The CDR3 DNA follows: TGTGCCAGCAGCTTAGACCAGAACACTGAAGCTTTCTTT.